This TCR beta chain was found in a study of T cell responses to AZD1222 COVID-19 vaccine. Study summary: Second doses were pooled across both intervals (about 4 or about 12 weeks).

As for this clone: Its target is unknown.

Produced via immunoSEQ multiplex PCR; TCRdb's table is partial and in-frame only. The sample consists of around 160,000 clones, about 93% of them appearing once. Study-wide findings and caveats: A mostly white British donor set with more females was recruited, and clonal diversity was possibly underestimated. Once two AZD1222 doses were given, Spike-specific TCR breadth and depth went up. It was only a handful of AZD1222 recipients who were seropositive at baseline.

CDR1 LGHNA and CDR2 YNFKEQ come from the germline V gene. The CDR3 has 15 residues. Trimming took 0 bases from V and 4 from J, leaving 10 bases between them. Specimen: peripheral blood, collected on day 0 of AZD1222 vaccination. The source is an adult in good health. This chain connects TRBV4-2 to TRBJ1-3; TRBD1 might be the D (6 bases). For the CDR3, the DNA is TGTGCCAGCAGCCAAGAGCAGGGGATCGGAAACACCATATATTTT. This encodes CASSQEQGIGNTIYF.